This T cell receptor beta chain was sequenced for a study of blood T cell repertoires in COVID-19. The wider study: COVID-19 samples collected from the United States, Italy and Spain covered acute and convalescent phases. In each case, the material was cDNA or gDNA derived from T cells, B-cell-depleted T cells, or PBMCs.

Study processing details: Reference gene primer amplification yielded estimated nucleated cell counts. Libraries were prepared by immunoSEQ multiplex PCR; TCRdb keeps only in-frame clonotypes and omits some of them. V and J calls and clone size are those listed in that table; D and trimming were worked out from the DNA. The table shows about 220,000 clones, with 70% to 90% occurring only once. Seattle participants joined during active infection and were tracked over time. Germline loops: CDR1 LNHNV, CDR2 YYDKDF (reference sequence). The ends lost 1 base at V and 2 bases at J; junction bases unmatched: 6. The CDR3 spans 16 residues.

The source is a woman between 65 and 79 years old with COVID-19, enrolled during active disease. The chain carries TRBV15 and TRBJ1-2; 8 bases align to TRBD1. The sequencing input was peripheral blood. The CDR3 nucleotides are TGTGCCACCAGCAGAGGCGGGACAGGTGAGAACTATGGCTACACCTTC. Translated, it gives CATSRGGTGENYGYTF.